The 5 T cell receptor beta chains in this list originate from one sample, sequenced in a study of T cells in localized non-small cell lung cancer. The assay was immunoSEQ multiplex PCR, and TCRdb's table has in-frame clones only and misses some. The data hold 64,000 or so clones, with roughly nine tenths observed a single time. The sequences come from peripheral blood, collected before any cancer treatment. The source of these receptors is a woman aged 40 to 75 with stage I lung adenocarcinoma.

This chain joins TRBV6-5 and TRBJ1-3; D unclear. The germline V gene has CDR1 MNHEY and CDR2 SVGAGI. V was shortened by 0 bases and J by 1 base, with 10 bases between the two germline ends. The CDR3 runs 16 residues. The CDR3 region has the DNA TGTGCCAGCAGTTACTCTTGGGATAAGTCTGGAAACACCATATATTTT. Residues: CASSYSWDKSGNTIYF.

The sample holds one count of this clone. The rearrangement uses TRBV29-1 and TRBJ2-7; D gene ambiguous. V dropped 2 bases and J dropped 1 base, with 18 bases sitting between them. CDR3 length equals 16 residues. The germline CDR1 and CDR2 sequences are SQVTM and ANQGSEA. The CDR3 reads CSVEYPGREVSYEQYF. Written as DNA, the CDR3 is TGCAGCGTTGAATACCCGGGTAGAGAGGTGTCCTACGAGCAGTACTTC.

Regarding this clone: Other DNA sequences in this sample translate to the same CDR3. The J gene is TRBJ2-1, the V gene TRBV13; D is uncertain. CDR1 and CDR2 from the germline V gene are PRHDT and FYEKMQ (reference sequence). The CDR3 runs 13 residues. Between the trimmed V and J ends, which lost 5 bases and 1 base, there was a span of 6 bases. CDR3 bases: TGTGCCAGCAGCCCTAGATCCTACAATGAGCAGTTCTTC. Translated, it gives CASSPRSYNEQFF. Drawing the rest from reference TRBV13 and TRBJ2-1, the complete variable domain is AAGVIQSPRHLIKEKRETATLKCYPIPRHDTVYWYQQGPGQDPQFLISFYEKMQSDKGSIPDRFSAQQFSDYHSELNMSSLELGDSALYFCASSPRSYNEQFFGPGTRLTVL.

J is TRBJ1-2 and V is TRBV5-8; D not certain. V dropped 1 base and J dropped 4 bases, with 11 bases sitting between them. CDR3 length equals 14 residues. In germline, CDR1 is SGHTS, CDR2 YDEGEE. The CDR3 sequence: CASSLPGRSYGYTF. The CDR3 DNA follows: TGTGCCAGCAGCTTGCCCGGACGGTCCTATGGCTACACCTTC.

The chain recombines TRBV11-2 with TRBJ2-7; no clear D gene. CDR1 SGHAT and CDR2 FQNNGV come from the germline V gene. V lost 1 base and J 2 bases, leaving 9 bases between the germline ends. This CDR3 has 14 amino acids. The CDR3 reads CASSLGLSAYEQYF. The CDR3 DNA sequence: TGTGCCAGCAGCTTAGGGCTGTCAGCCTACGAGCAGTACTTC.